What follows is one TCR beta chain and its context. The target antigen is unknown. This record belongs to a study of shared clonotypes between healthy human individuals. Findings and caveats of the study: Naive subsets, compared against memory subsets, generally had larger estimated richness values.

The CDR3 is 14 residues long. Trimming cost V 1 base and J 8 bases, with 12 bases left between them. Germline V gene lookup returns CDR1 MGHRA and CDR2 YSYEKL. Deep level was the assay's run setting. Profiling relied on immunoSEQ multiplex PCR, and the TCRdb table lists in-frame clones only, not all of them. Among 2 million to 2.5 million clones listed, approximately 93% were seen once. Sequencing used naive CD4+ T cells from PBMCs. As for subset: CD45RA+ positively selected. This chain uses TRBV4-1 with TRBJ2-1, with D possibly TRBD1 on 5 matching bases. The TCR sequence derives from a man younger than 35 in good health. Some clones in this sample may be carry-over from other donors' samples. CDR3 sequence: CASSQVGVGYEQFF. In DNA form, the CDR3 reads TGCGCCAGCAGCCAAGTAGGGGTGGGATATGAGCAGTTCTTC.